This T cell receptor beta chain was profiled in a study of blood T cell repertoires in COVID-19. Whole-study context: Acute and convalescent COVID-19 specimens originated in the United States, Italy and Spain.

Authors' processing steps: Reference gene primer amplification in the assay estimated nucleated cell counts. Data came from immunoSEQ multiplex PCR; TCRdb stores just in-frame clones and leaves some out. V and J calls and clone size are those listed in that table; D and trimming were worked out from the DNA. The sample has tens of thousands of clones, roughly 80% seen once. Germline V gene lookup returns CDR1 SGHTS and CDR2 YDEGEE. The CDR3 is 14 residues long. Trimming shortened V by 4 bases and J by 7 bases, and 12 bases separated the two germline ends. V and J are TRBV5-8 and TRBJ1-6; no definite D call. The receptor was isolated from a woman between 70 and 85 years old with acute or convalescent COVID-19. The sample taken for sequencing was peripheral blood. The CDR3 loop is CASSGSRENSPLHF. DNA of the CDR3: TGTGCCAGCAGCGGGTCGAGGGAGAATTCACCCCTCCACTTT.